Sequencing of this TCR beta chain was carried out in a study of blood T cell repertoires in COVID-19. Study-level information: The United States, Italy and Spain provided the acute and convalescent COVID-19 samples. Sample material is recorded as cDNA or gDNA derived from T cells, B-cell-depleted T cells, or PBMCs.

In the study's own analysis: The authors estimated nucleated cell counts from reference gene primer amplification. Libraries were prepared by immunoSEQ multiplex PCR; TCRdb keeps only in-frame clonotypes and omits some of them. V and J calls and clone size follow that table, whereas D and trimming were derived from the DNA. The repertoire consists of just over 150,000 clones, with approximately 92% occurring once and the leading ten covering over 12%. Sequencing used peripheral blood. This TCR came from a woman aged 35 to 49 with acute or convalescent COVID-19.

The CDR3 loop is CASSSHTDTQYF. The CDR3 nucleotides read TGTGCCAGCAGTTCCCACACAGATACGCAGTATTTT. The chain is built from TRBV27 and TRBJ2-3; D is uncertain. This CDR3 region has 12 residues. Trimming cost V 4 bases and J 2 bases, with 4 bases left between them. Looked up from germline, CDR1 is MNHEY and CDR2 is SMNVEV (reference sequence).